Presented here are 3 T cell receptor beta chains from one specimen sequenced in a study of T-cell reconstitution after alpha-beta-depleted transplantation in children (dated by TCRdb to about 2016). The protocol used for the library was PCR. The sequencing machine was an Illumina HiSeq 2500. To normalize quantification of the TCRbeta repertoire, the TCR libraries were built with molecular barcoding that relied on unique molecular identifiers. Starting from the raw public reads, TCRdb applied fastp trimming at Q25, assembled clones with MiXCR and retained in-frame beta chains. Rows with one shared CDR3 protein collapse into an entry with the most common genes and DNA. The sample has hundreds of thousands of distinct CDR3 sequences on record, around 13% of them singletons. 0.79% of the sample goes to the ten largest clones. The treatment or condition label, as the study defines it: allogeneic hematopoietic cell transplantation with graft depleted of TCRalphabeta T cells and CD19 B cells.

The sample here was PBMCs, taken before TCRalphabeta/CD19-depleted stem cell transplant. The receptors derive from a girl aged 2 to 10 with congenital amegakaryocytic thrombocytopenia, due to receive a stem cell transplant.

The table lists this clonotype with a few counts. The DNA for the CDR3 is TGTGCCAGCAGTTCGCGACTAGCGGGAGAGGCCTACAATGAGCAGTTCTTC. Encoded protein: CASSSRLAGEAYNEQFF. V usage is TRBV12-3 or TRBV12-4 and J usage is TRBJ2-1; 12 nucleotides align to TRBD2. The V gene end was trimmed by 4 bases and the J gene end by 2 bases; junction bases not matched to a gene: 6. The CDR3 sequence is 17 residues long.

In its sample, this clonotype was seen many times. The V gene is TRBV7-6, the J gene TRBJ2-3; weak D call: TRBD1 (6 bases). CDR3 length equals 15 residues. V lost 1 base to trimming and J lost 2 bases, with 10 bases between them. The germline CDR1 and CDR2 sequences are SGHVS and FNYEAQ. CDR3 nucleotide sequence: TGTGCCAGCAGCTTAGACAGGGTTGACACAGATACGCAGTATTTT. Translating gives CASSLDRVDTDTQYF.

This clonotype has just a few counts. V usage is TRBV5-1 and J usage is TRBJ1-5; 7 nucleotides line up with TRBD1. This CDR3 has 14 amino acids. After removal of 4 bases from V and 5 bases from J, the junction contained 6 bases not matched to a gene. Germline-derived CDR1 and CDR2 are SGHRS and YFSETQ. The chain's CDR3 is CASSAQGLDQPQHF. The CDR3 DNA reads TGCGCCAGCAGCGCACAGGGGCTGGATCAGCCCCAGCATTTT.